This T cell receptor beta chain was sequenced in a study of T cell responses to AZD1222 COVID-19 vaccine. In regard to this clone: Its antigen is currently unknown.

TCRdb's table, derived via immunoSEQ multiplex PCR, lists solely in-frame clones and lacks some. The sample has about 150,000 clones; under 95% are singletons. Study results and caveats: White British people made up most donors, females outnumbered males, and clonal diversity was possibly underestimated.

The CDR3 covers 15 residues. Trimming took 1 base from V and 2 from J, leaving 12 bases between them. The germline gives CDR1 MGHRA, CDR2 YSYEKL. The gene calls are TRBV4-1 and TRBJ2-7; no firm D call. Material: peripheral blood, obtained on day 0 of AZD1222 vaccination. This receptor was taken from an adult in good health. DNA for the CDR3: TGCGCCAGCAGCCAAGGCGACGGTTTAACCTACGAGCAGTACTTC. This translates into CASSQGDGLTYEQYF.